This TCR beta chain originates from a study of cytomegalovirus exposure and HLA in healthy donors. The PCR made use of 60 Vbeta and 13 Jbeta primers. Some clones are missing from TCRdb's copy, which holds only in-frame ones; the method was immunoSEQ multiplex PCR. The data show some 85,000 clones, 65% to 80% seen once. The TCR was taken from a man between 35 and 55 years old in good health and CMV-seronegative. The source material was PBMCs.

CDR3 nucleotides: TGTGCCAGCAGACGGAGGTGGGGTGAGCAGTTCTTC. Translated, it gives CASRRRWGEQFF. This chain links TRBV27 with TRBJ2-1; D is perhaps TRBD2 (5 bases). The V end was cut by 6 bases, the J end by 9 bases, with 12 bases between. The CDR3 runs to 12 residues. The germline CDR1 and CDR2 sequences are MNHEY and SMNVEV (reference sequence).